This TCR beta chain was found in a study of cytomegalovirus exposure and HLA in healthy donors. V lost 4 bases and J 8 bases, leaving 10 bases between the germline ends. Germline assignment: CDR1 SGHVS and CDR2 FQNEAQ. The CDR3 has 12 residues. PCR was performed using 60 Vbeta and 13 Jbeta primers. The protocol was immunoSEQ multiplex PCR, while the TCRdb copy is restricted to in-frame clones and leaves out a portion. In the table there are 150,000 to 200,000 clones, less than 75% of which are singletons. Material for sequencing was PBMCs. The receptor was isolated from a girl aged 5-17 years in good health and CMV-seronegative. V usage is TRBV7-8 and J usage is TRBJ2-3; unclear D gene. CDR3 sequence (DNA): TGTGCCAGCAGCTCTTTGCAGGTTACGCAGTATTTT. The encoded protein is CASSSLQVTQYF. Full variable domain (outside the CDR3, taken from reference TRBV7-8 and TRBJ2-3): GAGVSQSPRYKVAKRGQDVALRCDPISGHVSLFWYQQALGQGPEFLTYFQNEAQLDKSGLPSDRFFAERPEGSVSTLKIQRTQQEDSAVYLCASSSLQVTQYFGPGTRLTVL.